The clone carrying this T cell receptor beta chain was detected a few times. The antigen is undetermined. Only in-frame clones appear in the TCRdb table, and some are missing; sequencing was by immunoSEQ multiplex PCR. This sample yields around 140,000 clones, of which about 82% are seen a single time; approximately 5% belongs to the top ten. The data were obtained in a study of T cell responses to AZD1222 COVID-19 vaccine. The germline V gene encodes CDR1 LGHDT and CDR2 YNNKEL (reference sequence). The V and J ends lost 5 bases and 4 bases respectively, with 11 bases between them. This CDR3 is built from 13 residues. Findings and limits, study-wide: The span of vaccine-associated CD4 TCRs extended across spike, with dominance at 160-218 and 743-854. Spike-specific TCR breadth and depth grew following two AZD1222 doses.

The chain links TRBV3-1 (or the pseudogene TRBV3-2) to TRBJ1-1, with D unclear. The input for sequencing was peripheral blood, taken 28 days after the second AZD1222 dose. The clonotype comes from an adult who received the AZD1222 COVID-19 vaccine. CDR3 DNA sequence: TGTGCCAGCAGCAATGTTGGTGGCACTGAAGCTTTCTTT. It codes for CASSNVGGTEAFF.